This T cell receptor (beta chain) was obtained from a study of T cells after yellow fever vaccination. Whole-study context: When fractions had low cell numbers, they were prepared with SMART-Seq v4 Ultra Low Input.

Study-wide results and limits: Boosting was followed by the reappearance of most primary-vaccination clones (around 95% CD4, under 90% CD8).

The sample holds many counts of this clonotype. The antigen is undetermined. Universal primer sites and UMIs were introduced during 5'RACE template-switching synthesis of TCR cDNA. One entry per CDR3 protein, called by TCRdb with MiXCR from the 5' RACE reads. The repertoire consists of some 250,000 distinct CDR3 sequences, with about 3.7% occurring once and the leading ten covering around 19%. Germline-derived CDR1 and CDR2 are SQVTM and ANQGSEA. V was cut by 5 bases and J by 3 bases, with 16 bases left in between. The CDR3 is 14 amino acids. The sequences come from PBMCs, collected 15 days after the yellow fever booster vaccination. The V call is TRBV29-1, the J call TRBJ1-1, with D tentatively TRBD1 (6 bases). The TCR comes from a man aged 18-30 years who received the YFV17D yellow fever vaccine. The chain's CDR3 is CSVSWRTVDTEAFF. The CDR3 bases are TGCAGCGTTTCATGGCGGACAGTGGACACTGAAGCTTTCTTT.